Sequencing of this TCR beta chain was carried out in a study of naive and memory T cell subsets (TCRdb year 2017). For the wider study: The study applied an open-source, UMI-based TCR alpha and beta sequencing pipeline to sorted naive and memory peripheral blood T cell subsets. The functional CMV T cell responses agreed completely with IgG serology results. RNA was DNase-treated and reverse transcribed with TCR constant-region primers, mostly using SuperScript III. What the study reported, not specific to this receptor: Clonotypes were defined as single alpha or beta chain sequences, not paired alpha/beta receptors. RNA-based TCR counts may be affected by expression changes linked to T cell activation and differentiation. A power law was followed by TCR abundance, with an exponent that differed between naive and memory subsets but was consistent across the three individuals. The repertoire findings for the naive and memory subsets could not be validated against a ground truth because none was available. In both CD4 and CD8 cells, going from naive through CM, EM and EMRA, the Gini index went up while Shannon and inverse Simpson diversity went down. After error correction, over 95% of naive TCR sequences appeared only once, giving much steeper abundance distributions than memory subsets.

This clonotype was observed a handful of times. It lacks a known antigen. Base qualities were left out, and no much larger clone turns up one base away. From the second PCR step on, the TCR alpha and beta chain libraries were amplified in separate reactions. To determine each donor's CMV status, fresh PBMCs were stimulated overnight with CMV viral lysate, and IFNgamma production from CD4+ T cells was then assessed. Using Miltenyi beads, CD4 T cells were first positively selected, and CD8 T cells were then positively selected from the CD4-negative fraction. Cells were stained for CD3, CD4, CD8, CD45RA, CD27 and a live/dead dye and were sorted on a BD Aria II into four subsets based on CD45RA and CD27. Blood came from a few healthy volunteers, each fractionated into CD4 and CD8 T cells and then into four differentiation subsets. Approximately 0.13 L of peripheral blood was drawn per donor, and PBMC were isolated by Ficoll-Paque PLUS density-gradient centrifugation. After sorting, cells were lysed in RLT buffer, RNA was extracted using a Qiagen RNeasy kit, and the extracted RNA was stored at -80 degrees C.

The method was UMI-ligation and nested PCR. The beta constant-region primer was an equimolar mix of two oligonucleotides covering both TRBC1 and TRBC2. A single-stranded oligonucleotide bearing the SP2 primer plus a 12-nucleotide UMI was ligated onto the 3' end of the cDNA by T4 RNA ligase 1. Four rounds of PCR were used to amplify ligated cDNA, with nested alpha and beta constant-region primers being used together with the SP2 primer. Incubation of the ligation reaction lasted about 18-24 hours at 16 degrees C. PCR2 was typically performed as a SYBR Green qPCR and was stopped at a predetermined threshold so that over-amplification was prevented. Apart from the first purification, every purification step used Agencourt AMPure XP magnetic beads. Libraries were quantified by Qubit and checked on a TapeStation, where a main peak was expected near 650 bp. Sequencing of the pooled libraries was done on an Illumina MiSeq using v2 2x251 paired-end kits, which typically yielded roughly 0.95-2.3 million reads per sample. Each sample's library went into the pool at roughly 4 nM, and roughly 5-7.5% PhiX was added to help with cluster recognition. Per the authors' processing: FASTQ reads processed by Demultiplexor were assigned V and J genes by Decombinator through tag matching that tolerated a single base-pair mismatch. UMIs were used by Collapsinator to correct both sequencing errors and frequency errors arising from PCR heterogeneity. TCRs were translated and CDR3s were extracted from the conserved cysteine to the FGXG phenylalanine by CDR3Translator, with non-productive sequences being flagged. Gini, Shannon entropy and inverse Simpson indices were calculated on repertoires subsampled to equal numbers of UMI-defined TCRs. Power-law fits to clonotype abundance distributions were performed by maximum likelihood within the linear range. Similar UMI counts, unique TCR numbers and clonal distributions were obtained with the pipeline and with MIGEC on one naive CD8 sample. A set of 6,000 to 8,000 CMV-associated CDR3 sequences, compiled from VDJdb and a published dataset, was used to search the repertoires. TCRdb handled the public reads itself, with Q25 trimming in fastp and clone calling in MiXCR, and kept productive beta chains. Entries are consolidated by CDR3 protein sequence, retaining the most common genes and DNA. The V and J calls follow TCRdb's processing rather than the paper's. A total of about 90,000 distinct CDR3 sequences appear in this sample, about 7% of them only once. Roughly 1.6% of the sample is in the top ten clones.

The CDR3 sequence holds 15 residues, the cysteine and phenylalanine included. Here the CDR3 DNA is all that survives: 45 bases in frame from base 1. From V the trimming removes 3 bases and from J it removes 3 bases, while the gene matches leave 3 bases of the junction unaccounted for. The germline V gene (reference sequence) sets CDR1 to DFQATT and CDR2 to SNEGSKA. Sequenced material: central memory CD4+ T cells from blood. The cell subset or site label on this specimen signifies: central memory, CD45RA- CD27+. The chain is encoded by TRBV20-1 joined to TRBJ2-6; TRBD2 aligns with 9 central bases. The source of this sequence is a human donor in good health. The sequenced DNA: TGCAGTGCTAGCCCAGCGGGAGGTGGGGCCAACGTCCTGACTTTC. Its translation is CSASPAGGGANVLTF.